The clone carrying this T cell receptor beta chain was counted a single time. Its specificity is unknown. Sequencing used immunoSEQ v3.0 at survey level. Sequencing was performed with immunoSEQ multiplex PCR; in TCRdb, only in-frame clones are kept and a portion is missing. The table has about 19,000 clones, around 85% seen once. The data were taken from a study of long-term antiretroviral therapy in people with HIV. Overall study context: The 2015 recommendation for immediate ART came about a decade after the earliest samples.

Each donor provided at least one pre-ART PBMC sample and at least two post-ART PBMC samples. Everyone in the study who had HIV was treated in the United States. Overall study findings and caveats: Sampling of blood ran from the mid-2000s to the late 2010s, and older ART regimens were possibly in use.

The specimen was unsorted PBMCs, collected 0.9 years after starting antiretroviral therapy. The clonotype originates from a young man with HIV.

CDR3 nucleotides: TGCGCCAGCAGCTGGGGCCTGGGGCCCCGTACGGTGACCCAGTACTTC. Translating it yields CASSWGLGPRTVTQYF. V is TRBV5-1 and J is TRBJ2-5; a possible D gene is TRBD1 (5 bases). The CDR3 runs to 16 residues. The ends were cut back, 3 bases at V and 7 bases at J, with 22 bases in the middle. CDR1 and CDR2 from the germline V gene are SGHRS and YFSETQ.